The 29 T cell receptor beta chains below were found in one sample sequenced in a study of Ad26.COV2.S vaccination and SARS-CoV-2 variants. As for treatment: 15 to 20 received Ad26.COV2.S at low or high dose, single or two shots; about 5 received placebo; per-sample allocation not given. Sample collection was performed on day 63 after the first vaccine or placebo injection. Some clones are missing from TCRdb's copy, which holds only in-frame ones; the method was immunoSEQ multiplex PCR. In the table there are hundreds of thousands of clones, roughly 90% of which are singletons. The sequences come from peripheral blood, collected in a trial of Ad26.COV2.S vaccine versus placebo. Receptor source: a person aged 18-60 years who received the Ad26.COV2.S COVID-19 vaccine or a placebo.

V is TRBV15 and J is TRBJ2-7; D gene uncertain. CDR3 size: 14 residues. The V gene's germline CDR1 is LNHNV and CDR2 YYDKDF (reference sequence). Trimming shortened V by 1 base and J by 0 bases, and 7 bases separated the two germline ends. The CDR3 DNA is TGTGCCACCAGCAGAGGGTTGCCCTCCTACGAGCAGTACTTC. Translated: CATSRGLPSYEQYF.

The V and J genes are TRBV9 and TRBJ1-1; TRBD1 is a possible D gene (5 bases). CDR3 length: 15 amino acids. V lost 4 bases and J lost 0, with 13 bases in between. The germline CDR1 and CDR2 sequences are SGDLS and YYNGEE. CDR3 residues: CASSPSTAMNTEAFF. For the CDR3, the DNA is TGTGCCAGCAGCCCCTCGACAGCAATGAACACTGAAGCTTTCTTT.

This chain links TRBV9 with TRBJ2-1, with TRBD2 matching over 12 bases. Trimming at V came to 0 bases and at J to 5 bases, leaving 6 bases not matched to a gene. The CDR3 has 17 residues. Germline loops: CDR1 SGDLS, CDR2 YYNGEE. This chain's CDR3 is CASSVDSGLAGNNEQFF. In DNA, the CDR3 is TGTGCCAGCAGCGTAGACTCCGGACTAGCGGGAAACAATGAGCAGTTCTTC.

V is TRBV30 and J is TRBJ2-1, with 7 bases identical to TRBD1. The CDR3 totals 15 residues. Germline trimming cut 3 bases from V and 3 bases from J; bases unmatched to any gene: 8. From germline, CDR1 is GTSNPN and CDR2 SVGIG (reference sequence). CDR3 sequence reads: CAWRVRDRVYNEQFF. The DNA for the CDR3 is TGTGCCTGGAGAGTCCGGGACAGAGTCTACAATGAGCAGTTCTTC.

The chain couples TRBV19 to TRBJ2-7; tentatively, D is TRBD2 (5 bases). V lost 5 bases, J lost 4 bases, and 12 bases lay in between. The CDR3 spans 13 residues. Germline V gives CDR1 LNHDA, CDR2 SQIVND (reference sequence). CDR3 in amino acids: CASSHEGGYEQYF. As DNA, the CDR3 is TGTGCCAGTAGTCATGAGGGCGGTTACGAGCAGTACTTC.

The chain has TRBV6-5 and TRBJ1-1; 7 nucleotides align to TRBD1. Looked up from germline, CDR1 is MNHEY and CDR2 is SVGAGI. With V trimmed by 6 bases and J by 2 bases, 9 bases remained unmatched. This CDR3 region has 15 residues. The CDR3 bases are TGTGCCAGCAGAAACAGGGGCGCAGACAACACTGAAGCTTTCTTT. It yields the protein CASRNRGADNTEAFF.

The chain joins TRBV4-3 to TRBJ2-7, with a possible D match to TRBD2 (5 bases). The CDR3 totals 15 residues. The ends were cut back, 0 bases at V and 3 bases at J, with 12 bases in the middle. Per the germline V gene, CDR1 is LGHNA and CDR2 is YSLEER. The CDR3 is CASSQDPRGIYEQYF. CDR3 bases: TGCGCCAGCAGCCAAGATCCCCGGGGAATCTACGAGCAGTACTTC.

This chain links TRBV7-9 with TRBJ2-3; 9 positions agree with TRBD1. The V gene's germline CDR1 is SEHNR and CDR2 FQNEAQ (reference sequence). The CDR3 runs 16 residues. The V segment lost 0 bases and the J segment 4 bases; nucleotides outside the gene matches: 5. CDR3 loop: CASSLAGQGFSDTQYF. The CDR3 nucleotides read TGTGCCAGCAGCTTAGCGGGACAGGGTTTTTCAGATACGCAGTATTTT. The whole variable domain, filled in from reference TRBV7-9 and TRBJ2-3, reads DTGVSQNPRHKITKRGQNVTFRCDPISEHNRLYWYRQTLGQGPEFLTYFQNEAQLEKSRLLSDRFSAERPKGSFSTLEIQRTEQGDSAMYLCASSLAGQGFSDTQYFGPGTRLTVL.

This chain joins TRBV7-9 and TRBJ2-6; D unresolved. CDR1 and CDR2 from the germline V gene are SEHNR and FQNEAQ (reference sequence). CDR3 size: 14 residues. V lost 6 bases to trimming and J lost 1 base, with 7 bases between them. The CDR3 coding sequence is TGTGCCAGCAGTTTACGGTCTGGGGCCAACGTCCTGACTTTC. Translated: CASSLRSGANVLTF.

As concerns this clone: This sample also contains other DNA sequences that code for the same CDR3. This chain links TRBV7-9 with TRBJ1-1; D uncertain. The CDR3 loop spans 12 amino acids. Germline-derived CDR1 and CDR2 are SEHNR and FQNEAQ (reference sequence). V was cut by 5 bases and J by 4 bases, with 8 bases left in between. The CDR3 here is CASSPGGTEAFF. The CDR3 DNA is TGTGCCAGCAGCCCGGGTGGCACTGAAGCTTTCTTT.

This chain joins TRBV6-5 and TRBJ1-6, with TRBD1 matching 7 bases. CDR1 and CDR2 (germline): MNHEY, SVGAGI. This CDR3 spans 16 amino acids. V was pared by 2 bases and J by 7 bases, with 8 bases of the junction left unmatched. The CDR3 DNA reads as TGTGCCAGCAGTTACGGCACCGGGACAGTAAATTCACCCCTCCACTTT. This gives the protein CASSYGTGTVNSPLHF.

The chain carries TRBV4-3 and TRBJ2-3; D gene ambiguous. Germline V lookup: CDR1 LGHNA, CDR2 YSLEER. The CDR3 totals 16 residues. V lost 1 base and J lost 0, with 11 bases in between. The CDR3 protein is CASSQGTDASTDTQYF. DNA of the CDR3: TGCGCCAGCAGCCAAGGTACCGACGCTAGCACAGATACGCAGTATTTT.

About this clone: This specimen includes other DNA sequences encoding the same CDR3. The genes are TRBV6-2 or TRBV6-3 and TRBJ1-2; tentative D call: TRBD1 (5 bases). The CDR3 covers 13 residues. CDR1 and CDR2 from the germline V gene are MNHEY and SVGEGT. V was cut by 0 bases and J by 7 bases, with 9 bases left in between. The CDR3 is CASSYSGGGGYTF. The CDR3 nucleotides are TGTGCCAGCAGTTACTCCGGGGGTGGTGGCTACACCTTC.

V and J are TRBV7-9 and TRBJ2-2, with D perhaps matching TRBD1 (6 bases). With 4 bases removed from V and 9 bases from J, the gap between germline ends came to 9 bases. This CDR3 spans 12 amino acids. Per germline, CDR1 SEHNR and CDR2 FQNEAQ (reference sequence). The CDR3 loop is CASSSTGWELFF. In DNA form, the CDR3 reads TGTGCCAGCAGCTCCACAGGGTGGGAGCTGTTTTTT.

This clone has only a few counts. The chain carries TRBV11-2 and TRBJ1-2; the match to TRBD1 covers 8 bases. The J segment lost 7 bases and the V segment lost 5 bases, leaving 9 bases of the junction unmatched. This CDR3 spans 14 amino acids. Germline V lookup: CDR1 SGHAT, CDR2 FQNNGV. This chain's CDR3 is CASSPRTGYLGYTF. The CDR3 bases are TGTGCCAGCAGCCCACGGACAGGGTATCTTGGCTACACCTTC.

The chain joins TRBV12-3 or TRBV12-4 to TRBJ2-3, with D uncertain. CDR3 size: 12 residues. V gave up 7 bases and J gave up 3 bases, with 8 bases separating them. DNA of the CDR3: TGTGCCAGCAATGAAGGGACAGATACGCAGTATTTT. It translates to CASNEGTDTQYF.

This chain joins TRBV29-1 and TRBJ2-1, with 7 bases identical to TRBD1. The germline CDR1 and CDR2 sequences are SQVTM and ANQGSEA. J lost 6 bases, V lost 7 bases, and 6 bases had no gene match. The CDR3 is made up of 12 amino acids. Here the CDR3 reads CSASRTGNEQFF. CDR3 DNA sequence: TGCAGCGCCTCTAGGACAGGCAATGAGCAGTTCTTC.

The chain couples TRBV5-4 to TRBJ2-7; no firm D call. Germline-derived CDR1 and CDR2 are SGHNT and YYREEE (reference sequence). The CDR3 is 15 amino acids. V shed 3 bases and J shed 5 bases, with 18 bases lying between them. CDR3 DNA sequence: TGTGCCAGCAGCTCCCCTTGGGGTGGAGATCACGAGCAGTACTTC. Protein: CASSSPWGGDHEQYF.

This chain links TRBV5-1 with TRBJ2-2, with 9 positions matching TRBD2. This CDR3 spans 16 amino acids. Germline V gene data show CDR1 as SGHRS and CDR2 as YFSETQ. With V trimmed by 4 bases and J by 0 bases, 4 bases remained unmatched. The CDR3 sequence: CASSPRLAANTGELFF. Written as DNA, the CDR3 is TGCGCCAGCAGCCCGCGACTAGCGGCGAACACCGGGGAGCTGTTTTTT.

This chain joins TRBV29-1 and TRBJ2-1, with 8 bases fitting TRBD2. Trimming took 4 bases from V and 9 from J; bases not matched to a gene: 11. Germline CDR1 reads SQVTM; CDR2 reads ANQGSEA. The CDR3 is 14 amino acids. The CDR3: CSVAAGAGVVEQFF. The CDR3 DNA sequence: TGCAGCGTTGCAGCGGGGGCGGGCGTGGTTGAGCAGTTCTTC.

As for this clone: This CDR3 is also generated by other DNA sequences in the sample. The chain combines TRBV5-4 with TRBJ2-6; D may correspond to TRBD1 or TRBD2 (5 bases each). Trimming left V 0 bases short and J 4 bases short, with 8 bases between. The CDR3 loop spans 15 amino acids. CDR1 SGHNT and CDR2 YYREEE come from the germline V gene (reference sequence). The CDR3 protein is CASSLGGNGANVLTF. The CDR3 DNA follows: TGTGCCAGCAGCTTGGGGGGGAACGGGGCCAACGTCCTGACTTTC.

The genes are TRBV30 and TRBJ2-3; 11 bases line up with TRBD1. This CDR3 spans 14 amino acids. With 5 bases clipped from V and 3 bases from J, the junction kept 4 bases outside the gene matches. Germline CDR1 reads GTSNPN; CDR2 reads SVGIG (reference sequence). Here the CDR3 DNA reads TGTGCCTGGGGACAGGGGGCCTCAACAGATACGCAGTATTTT. Translating gives CAWGQGASTDTQYF.

This clone was seen a few times. The gene calls are TRBV27 and TRBJ1-5; no definite D call. The CDR3 contains 15 residues. Germline V gives CDR1 MNHEY, CDR2 SMNVEV (reference sequence). V was cut by 2 bases and J by 2 bases, with 10 bases left in between. Written as DNA, the CDR3 is TGTGCCAGCAGTTTAGTGGGCGTTGGCAATCAGCCCCAGCATTTT. Its protein product is CASSLVGVGNQPQHF.

The chain joins TRBV4-3 to TRBJ1-5, with 10 bases fitting TRBD1. Per germline, CDR1 LGHNA and CDR2 YSLEER. The CDR3 is 16 amino acids. V lost 1 base to trimming and J lost 6 bases; unmatched junction nucleotides: 6. CDR3 DNA sequence: TGCGCCAGCAGCCAAGTCTATGACAGGGGGCTTCAGCCCCAGCATTTT. Encoded protein: CASSQVYDRGLQPQHF.

This clone was observed a single time. V usage is TRBV9 and J usage is TRBJ2-5; TRBD2 aligns across 7 bases. The V gene end was trimmed by 2 bases and the J gene end by 4 bases; junction bases not matched to a gene: 8. The germline V gene encodes CDR1 SGDLS and CDR2 YYNGEE. There are 15 residues in the CDR3. In DNA form, the CDR3 reads TGTGCCAGCAGCGTGGGGACGGGGGGAGGAGAGACCCAGTACTTC. Translation: CASSVGTGGGETQYF.

Here the CDR3 reads CASSLEGQTYGYTF. As DNA, the CDR3 is TGCGCCAGCAGCTTGGAAGGACAGACGTATGGCTACACCTTC. The rearrangement uses TRBV5-1 and TRBJ1-2, with a weak D call TRBD1 (6 bases). CDR3 length: 14 residues. The germline V and J ends were trimmed by 0 bases and 5 bases, with 11 bases remaining between them. The germline gives CDR1 SGHRS, CDR2 YFSETQ.

With regard to this clone: Distinct nucleotide sequences in the sample also encode this CDR3. The chain couples TRBV5-6 to TRBJ2-1; D call uncertain. The CDR3 loop spans 12 amino acids. With 0 bases removed from V and 7 bases from J, the gap between germline ends came to 5 bases. CDR1 SGHDT and CDR2 YYEEEE come from the germline V gene. In DNA form, the CDR3 reads TGTGCCAGCAGCTTGGGGGATAATGAGCAGTTCTTC. It codes for CASSLGDNEQFF.

This clone was detected only a few times. This chain uses TRBV30 with TRBJ1-2; a possible D gene is TRBD1 (6 bases). The CDR3 covers 16 residues. The germline V gene encodes CDR1 GTSNPN and CDR2 SVGIG (reference sequence). V lost 1 base and J 4 bases, leaving 19 bases between the germline ends. The CDR3 DNA follows: TGTGCCTGGAGTGGTACTTCGACAGGTTCGGGCTATGGCTACACCTTC. This sequence encodes CAWSGTSTGSGYGYTF.

This clone appeared once. V is TRBV2 and J is TRBJ2-3; a possible D gene is TRBD2 (6 bases). V was shortened by 3 bases and J by 1 base, with 11 bases between the two germline ends. Per germline, CDR1 SNHLY and CDR2 FYNNEI. This CDR3 is built from 15 residues. CDR3 sequence reads: CASSEEGVGTDTQYF. CDR3 coding DNA: TGTGCCAGCAGTGAGGAGGGAGTCGGCACAGATACGCAGTATTTT. Combining the CDR3 with reference TRBV2 and TRBJ2-3 gives the whole variable domain EPEVTQTPSHQVTQMGQEVILRCVPISNHLYFYWYRQILGQKVEFLVSFYNNEISEKSEIFDDQFSVERPDGSNFTLKIRSTKLEDSAMYFCASSEEGVGTDTQYFGPGTRLTVL.